Each of the 22 T cell receptor beta chains below was sequenced from the same sample in a study of shared clonotypes between healthy human individuals. As defined, naive CD8 cells were CD45RO-negative and positively selected for CCR7, with terminally differentiated effector memory CD45RA+ cells excluded. Libraries were prepared by immunoSEQ multiplex PCR; TCRdb keeps only in-frame clonotypes and omits some of them. The sample holds about 600,000 clones, roughly 98% seen once. The sequenced material came from naive CD8+ T cells sorted from blood. The receptor source for this set is a man younger than 45 in good health.

The chain has TRBV11-2 and TRBJ2-7, with 7 positions matching TRBD2. Germline values: CDR1 SGHAT, CDR2 FQNNGV. The CDR3 extends over 15 amino acids. J gave up 3 bases and V 1 base, and 6 bases lay outside the gene matches. CDR3 loop: CASSLGGGGGYEQYF. In DNA form, the CDR3 reads TGTGCCAGCAGCTTAGGTGGGGGGGGTGGCTACGAGCAGTACTTC.

The CDR3 loop reads CASSPRDTYEQYF. Here the CDR3 DNA reads TGTGCCAGCAGCCCCCGGGACACCTACGAGCAGTACTTC. This sequence joins TRBV11-3 and TRBJ2-7, with D possibly matching TRBD1 (6 bases). The V and J ends lost 5 bases and 2 bases respectively, with 10 bases between them. The length of the CDR3 is 13 residues. Germline CDR1 is SGHNT and CDR2 is YENEEA.

This clone has only one observation. The chain is built from TRBV7-2 and TRBJ2-1; a possible D gene is TRBD1 (5 bases). V was pared by 2 bases and J by 4 bases, with 18 bases between. Germline lookup yields CDR1 SGHTA and CDR2 FQGNSA. This CDR3 is 17 amino acids long. The CDR3 nucleotides are TGTGCCAGCAGCTTAAACGACCTTGGGGCGAATTACAATGAGCAGTTCTTC. Translating gives CASSLNDLGANYNEQFF.

For this clone: Other DNA sequences of this sample code for an identical CDR3. The rearrangement uses TRBV5-4 and TRBJ2-7; D not certain. This CDR3 is 13 amino acids long. Between the trimmed V and J ends, which lost 0 bases and 1 base, there was a span of 5 bases. Germline CDR1 and CDR2: SGHNT and YYREEE (reference sequence). The CDR3 coding sequence is TGTGCCAGCAGCTTGGGGGCATCCTACGAGCAGTACTTC. Translating it yields CASSLGASYEQYF.

In this sample, this clone turned up once. Other DNA variants within this sample encode the same CDR3. The chain links TRBV5-1 to TRBJ2-1; TRBD1 or TRBD2 may be the D gene (5 bases each). The CDR3 has 13 amino acids. The germline gives CDR1 SGHRS, CDR2 YFSETQ. Trimming cost V 0 bases and J 4 bases, with 5 bases left between them. The CDR3 reads CASSLGGYNEQFF. The DNA for the CDR3 is TGCGCCAGCAGCTTGGGGGGGTACAATGAGCAGTTCTTC.

The CDR3: CASSLSDRGAETQYF. The CDR3 bases are TGCGCCAGCAGCTTGAGTGACAGGGGAGCGGAGACCCAGTACTTC. The chain employs TRBV5-1 and TRBJ2-5; 8 bases match TRBD1. The trim removed 1 base at V and 5 bases at J, leaving 7 bases unmatched. The CDR3 sequence is 15 residues long. CDR1 is SGHRS, CDR2 YFSETQ, per germline.

The chain links TRBV10-2 to TRBJ1-2; TRBD1 matches 7 bases. V was pared by 7 bases and J by 3 bases, with 8 bases of the junction left unmatched. Germline loops: CDR1 WSHSY, CDR2 SAAADI. The CDR3 covers 14 residues. The CDR3 sequence is CASTLDRNDYGYTF. CDR3 DNA: TGCGCCAGCACACTGGACAGGAACGACTATGGCTACACCTTC.

The chain is built from TRBV15 and TRBJ2-2, with a weak D call TRBD1 (6 bases). CDR3 length: 16 residues. The V gene lost 0 bases and the J gene lost 5 bases, with 13 bases spanning the gap. Germline CDR1 and CDR2: LNHNV and YYDKDF (reference sequence). DNA of the CDR3: TGTGCCACCAGCAGAGAGACTGGGGGCGTAACCGGGGAGCTGTTTTTT. It is translated as CATSRETGGVTGELFF.

V gene TRBV11-2 combines with J gene TRBJ2-2; TRBD2 is a possible D gene (5 bases). This CDR3 contains 13 residues. Germline V gives CDR1 SGHAT, CDR2 FQNNGV. Between the trimmed V and J ends, which lost 5 bases and 10 bases, there was a span of 14 bases. The CDR3: CASSLGLLEELFF. CDR3 bases: TGTGCCAGCAGCCTCGGACTCCTGGAGGAGCTGTTTTTT.

This clone was picked up one time. V usage is TRBV11-2 and J usage is TRBJ2-7, with a weak D call TRBD2 (6 bases). The CDR3 totals 19 residues. The germline V gene encodes CDR1 SGHAT and CDR2 FQNNGV. V was pared by 2 bases and J by 2 bases, with 25 bases between. CDR3 region: CASSLNARDSLIGAYEQYF. The CDR3 DNA sequence: TGTGCCAGCAGCTTAAACGCCCGGGACTCTCTAATAGGGGCCTACGAGCAGTACTTC.

CDR3 amino acids: CAISDQRGQPQHF. The CDR3 bases are TGTGCCATCAGTGACCAACGAGGACAGCCCCAGCATTTT. This sequence joins TRBV10-3 and TRBJ1-5; no firm D call. The CDR3 covers 13 residues. V lost 3 bases and J 7 bases, leaving 10 bases between the germline ends. In germline, CDR1 is ENHRY, CDR2 SYGVKD.

The chain uses TRBV6-5 and TRBJ2-7; TRBD2 might be the D (6 bases). This CDR3 region has 13 residues. The V gene's germline CDR1 is MNHEY and CDR2 SVGAGI. V gave up 5 bases and J gave up 1 base, with 9 bases separating them. The CDR3 sequence is CASSMGLSYEQYF. CDR3 nucleotides: TGTGCCAGCAGTATGGGACTTTCCTACGAGCAGTACTTC.

V is TRBV5-6 and J is TRBJ1-2, with a possible D match to TRBD1 (6 bases). CDR1 SGHDT and CDR2 YYEEEE come from the germline V gene. The CDR3 is 13 amino acids. V was cut by 5 bases and J by 4 bases, with 12 bases left in between. The CDR3 region has the DNA TGTGCCAGCAGACACCAGGGGATCTATGGCTACACCTTC. It encodes CASRHQGIYGYTF.

The chain is built from TRBV27 and TRBJ1-1; D perhaps matches TRBD1 (5 bases). Germline-derived CDR1 and CDR2 are MNHEY and SMNVEV (reference sequence). Trimming cost V 0 bases and J 4 bases, with 15 bases left between them. The CDR3 is 16 amino acids. The CDR3 region has the DNA TGTGCCAGCAGTTTATCGGGCTTGGGGCCCGGCACTGAAGCTTTCTTT. It encodes CASSLSGLGPGTEAFF.

The chain employs TRBV5-1 and TRBJ2-7; D call uncertain. CDR3 length: 13 amino acids. Germline V gene data show CDR1 as SGHRS and CDR2 as YFSETQ. V was pared by 2 bases and J by 3 bases, with 9 bases between. In DNA form, the CDR3 reads TGCGCCAGCAGCTTCCAGGAGAACTACGAGCAGTACTTC. It yields the protein CASSFQENYEQYF.

Details on this clone: Other DNA sequences within the sample encode an identical CDR3. This chain uses TRBV29-1 with TRBJ2-7, with 8 bases aligning to TRBD1. This CDR3 region has 13 residues. Germline V CDR1 and CDR2: SQVTM, ANQGSEA. V lost 5 bases, J lost 0 bases, and 3 bases stayed unmatched. The CDR3 here is CSVLTGDSYEQYF. As DNA, the CDR3 is TGCAGCGTTCTGACAGGGGACTCCTACGAGCAGTACTTC.

This chain joins TRBV27 and TRBJ1-2; D is unclear. The CDR3 sequence is 14 residues long. Germline-derived CDR1 and CDR2 are MNHEY and SMNVEV (reference sequence). With 6 bases removed from V and 0 bases from J, the gap between germline ends came to 11 bases. The chain's CDR3 is CASRRAASNYGYTF. CDR3 DNA: TGTGCCAGCAGGAGGGCAGCTTCTAACTATGGCTACACCTTC.

The V gene is TRBV4-1, the J gene TRBJ2-3; no firm D call. CDR3 length equals 12 residues. V lost 5 bases and J lost 5, with 8 bases in between. Germline loops: CDR1 MGHRA, CDR2 YSYEKL. Here the CDR3 DNA reads TGCGCCAGCAGCTACGATGGAGATACGCAGTATTTT. It is translated as CASSYDGDTQYF.

The J gene is TRBJ2-5, the V gene TRBV27, with D hard to call. Germline V gene lookup returns CDR1 MNHEY and CDR2 SMNVEV (reference sequence). The CDR3 covers 16 residues. V lost 1 base to trimming and J lost 2 bases, with 14 bases between them. In nucleotides, the CDR3 is TGTGCCAGCAGTTTATTGGCCTCGCTAGGGCAAGAGACCCAGTACTTC. Amino acids: CASSLLASLGQETQYF.

The V and J genes are TRBV2 and TRBJ2-7; tentatively, D is TRBD1 or TRBD2 (5 bases each). The CDR3 totals 15 residues. CDR1 is SNHLY and CDR2 is FYNNEI in the germline V gene. The germline V and J ends were trimmed by 3 bases and 4 bases, with 16 bases remaining between them. The CDR3 is CASSDPGGEGYEQYF. The DNA for the CDR3 is TGTGCCAGCAGTGACCCCGGCGGAGAGGGGTACGAGCAGTACTTC. Supplemented by reference TRBV2 and TRBJ2-7, the full variable domain reads EPEVTQTPSHQVTQMGQEVILRCVPISNHLYFYWYRQILGQKVEFLVSFYNNEISEKSEIFDDQFSVERPDGSNFTLKIRSTKLEDSAMYFCASSDPGGEGYEQYFGPGTRLTVT.

The chain employs TRBV14 and TRBJ1-4; the D is unclear. The CDR3 contains 16 residues. Germline lookup yields CDR1 SGHDN and CDR2 FVKESK. V was cut by 0 bases and J by 8 bases, with 16 bases left in between. The CDR3 coding sequence is TGTGCCAGCAGCCAAGAGGGCTGGAACACCGGAGAAAAACTGTTTTTT. Translated, it gives CASSQEGWNTGEKLFF.

The chain recombines TRBV5-5 with TRBJ2-3; 7 nucleotides align to TRBD1. Germline values: CDR1 SGHKS, CDR2 YYEKEE (reference sequence). The CDR3 runs 15 residues. Trimming removed 4 bases from V and 4 bases from J; junction bases left unmatched: 9. CDR3 DNA sequence: TGTGCCAGCAGCAATGACAGGGTATCCCCAGATACGCAGTATTTT. This gives the protein CASSNDRVSPDTQYF.